This TCR beta chain was retrieved from a study of spatial heterogeneity in lung cancer. On the study more broadly: After resection, follow-up PBMC samples were sequenced when available, at a median of about 26 months later. Raw-read counts averaged over ten per unique TCR and UMI combination. Points from the study as a whole: Ubiquitous, expanded tumor-derived TCRs were more frequently observed in blood at resection than at follow-up.

Concerning this clonotype itself: Antigen unknown.

On each TCR cDNA molecule, a unique molecular identifier was present. TCRdb used MiXCR to reprocess the 5' RACE reads, holding one entry per CDR3 protein. The table has around 110,000 distinct CDR3 sequences, over 9% seen once. V dropped 7 bases and J dropped 10 bases, with 28 bases sitting between them. In germline, CDR1 is ENHRY, CDR2 SYGVKD. This CDR3 has 16 residues. Time point: blood at routine non-recurrence follow-up after resection. Unsorted whole RNA of tumor, nontumor lung or frozen PBMC was sequenced. The V call is TRBV10-3, the J call TRBJ1-1, with D possibly matching TRBD1 (5 bases). This TCR was recovered from a male donor with early-stage non-small cell lung cancer. This material consisted of PBMCs, taken at follow-up. The CDR3 nucleotides read TGTGCCATCAATCAGGGCGGGACCCGATCCCAGATGATAGCTTTCTTT. This translates into CAINQGGTRSQMIAFF.